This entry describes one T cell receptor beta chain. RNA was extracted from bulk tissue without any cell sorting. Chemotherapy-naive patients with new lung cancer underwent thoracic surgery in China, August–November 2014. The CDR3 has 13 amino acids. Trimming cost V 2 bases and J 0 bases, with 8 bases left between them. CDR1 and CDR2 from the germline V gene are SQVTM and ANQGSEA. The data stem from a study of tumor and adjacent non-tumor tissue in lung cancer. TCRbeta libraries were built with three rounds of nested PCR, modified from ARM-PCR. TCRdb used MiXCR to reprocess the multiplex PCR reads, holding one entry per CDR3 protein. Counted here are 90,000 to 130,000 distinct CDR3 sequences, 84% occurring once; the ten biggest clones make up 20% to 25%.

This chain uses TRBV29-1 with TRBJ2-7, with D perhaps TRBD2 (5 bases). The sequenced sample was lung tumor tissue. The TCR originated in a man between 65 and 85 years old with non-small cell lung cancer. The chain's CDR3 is CSVETEDSYEQYF. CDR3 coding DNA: TGCAGCGTTGAAACGGAGGACTCCTACGAGCAGTACTTC.